This T cell receptor beta chain was found in a study of blood T cell repertoires in COVID-19. The overall study: The United States, Italy and Spain provided the acute and convalescent COVID-19 samples. In each case, the material was cDNA or gDNA derived from T cells, B-cell-depleted T cells, or PBMCs.

The CDR3 is made up of 18 amino acids. Losses at the gene ends were 4 bases for V and 6 bases for J; bases not matched to a gene: 17. Looked up from germline, CDR1 is LGHDT and CDR2 is YNNKEL (reference sequence). Authors' processing steps: Nucleated cell counts were estimated from reference gene primer amplification. Here immunoSEQ multiplex PCR was the method, and the copy in TCRdb shows in-frame clones only, minus some. The DNA was the basis for D and trimming; V, J and clone size are from that table. The sample includes 250,000 to 300,000 clones, about nine tenths seen only once; the top ten take over 2%.

The rearrangement uses TRBV3-1 (or the pseudogene TRBV3-2) and TRBJ1-4, with 7 bases that match TRBD1. Material for sequencing was peripheral blood. The TCR was taken from a woman between 45 and 65 years old who had recovered from COVID-19. The CDR3 protein is CASSPKRGKGAPHEKLFF. DNA of the CDR3: TGTGCCAGCAGCCCCAAAAGGGGGAAGGGGGCGCCTCATGAAAAACTGTTTTTT.